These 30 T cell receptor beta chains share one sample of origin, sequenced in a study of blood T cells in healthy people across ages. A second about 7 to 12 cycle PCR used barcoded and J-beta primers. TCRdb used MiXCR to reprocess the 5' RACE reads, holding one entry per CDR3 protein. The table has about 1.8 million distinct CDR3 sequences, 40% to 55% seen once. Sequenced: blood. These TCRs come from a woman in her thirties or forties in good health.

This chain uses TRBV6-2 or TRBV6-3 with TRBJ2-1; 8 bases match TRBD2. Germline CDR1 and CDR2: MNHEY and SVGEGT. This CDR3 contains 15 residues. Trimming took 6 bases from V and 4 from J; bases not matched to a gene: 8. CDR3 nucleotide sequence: TGTGCCAGCAGGGGGGCGGGGGGTCGGTACAATGAGCAGTTCTTC. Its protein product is CASRGAGGRYNEQFF.

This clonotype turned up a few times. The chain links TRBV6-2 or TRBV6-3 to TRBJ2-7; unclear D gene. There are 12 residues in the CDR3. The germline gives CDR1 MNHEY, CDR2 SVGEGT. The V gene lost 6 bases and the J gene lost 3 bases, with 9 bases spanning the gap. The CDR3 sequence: CASSAADYEQYF. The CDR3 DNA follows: TGTGCCAGCAGCGCTGCGGACTACGAGCAGTACTTC.

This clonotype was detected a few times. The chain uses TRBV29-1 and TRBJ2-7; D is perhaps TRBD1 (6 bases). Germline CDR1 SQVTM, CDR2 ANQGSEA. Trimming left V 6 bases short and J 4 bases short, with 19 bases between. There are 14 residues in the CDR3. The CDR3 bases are TGCAGCGTCGGTCCCCGACAGGCTTTATACGAGCAGTACTTC. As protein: CSVGPRQALYEQYF.

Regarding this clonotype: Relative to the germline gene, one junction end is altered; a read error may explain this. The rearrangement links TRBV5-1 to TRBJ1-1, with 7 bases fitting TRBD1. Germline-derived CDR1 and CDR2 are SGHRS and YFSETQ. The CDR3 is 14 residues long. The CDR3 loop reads CACSLGGAITEAFF. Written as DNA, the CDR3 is TGCGCCTGCAGCTTAGGGGGCGCAATCACTGAAGCTTTCTTT.

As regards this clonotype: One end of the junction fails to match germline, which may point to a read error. CDR3 sequence reads: CGVGQGSYEQYF. The CDR3 bases are TGCGGCGTTGGACAGGGGTCCTACGAGCAGTACTTC. The rearrangement links TRBV29-1 to TRBJ2-7, with 9 bases lining up with TRBD1. The CDR3 is 12 residues long. CDR1 and CDR2 (germline): SQVTM, ANQGSEA.

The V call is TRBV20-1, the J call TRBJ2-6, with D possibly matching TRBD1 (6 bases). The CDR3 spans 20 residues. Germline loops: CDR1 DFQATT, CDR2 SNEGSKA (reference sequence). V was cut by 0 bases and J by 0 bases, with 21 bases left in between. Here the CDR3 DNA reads TGCAGTGCTAGAGAGGGGCAGGGGCGAAACCTACTCTCTGGGGCCAACGTCCTGACTTTC. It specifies CSAREGQGRNLLSGANVLTF.

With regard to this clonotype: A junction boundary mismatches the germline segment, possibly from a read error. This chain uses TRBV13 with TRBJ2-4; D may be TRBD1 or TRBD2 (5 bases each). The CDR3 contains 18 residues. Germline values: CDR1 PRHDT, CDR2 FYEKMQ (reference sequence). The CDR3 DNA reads TGTGCCTGCAGCTTAGTTTTCCGGGACCGTATTTCCAAAAACATTCAGTACTTC. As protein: CACSLVFRDRISKNIQYF.

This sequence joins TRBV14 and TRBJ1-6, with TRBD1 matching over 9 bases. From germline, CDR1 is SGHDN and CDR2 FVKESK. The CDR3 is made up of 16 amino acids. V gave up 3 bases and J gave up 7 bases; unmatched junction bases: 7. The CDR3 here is CASSHRSGTGNSPLHF. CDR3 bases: TGTGCCAGCAGCCACCGCTCCGGGACAGGGAATTCACCCCTCCACTTT.

This chain's CDR3 is CASRLGTVSSGSQYF. For the CDR3, the DNA is TGTGCCAGCAGACTTGGGACAGTGAGCTCGGGGTCCCAGTACTTC. This chain connects TRBV28 to TRBJ2-5, with 7 bases identical to TRBD1. There are 15 residues in the CDR3. Germline V gene data show CDR1 as MDHEN and CDR2 as SYDVKM. Trimming took 6 bases from V and 9 from J; bases not matched to a gene: 16.

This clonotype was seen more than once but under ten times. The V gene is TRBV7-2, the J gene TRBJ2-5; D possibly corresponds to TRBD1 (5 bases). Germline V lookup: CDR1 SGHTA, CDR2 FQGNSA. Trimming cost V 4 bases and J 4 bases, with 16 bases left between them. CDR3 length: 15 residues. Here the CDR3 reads CASSSNPVQGETQYF. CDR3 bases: TGTGCCAGCAGCTCCAATCCCGTCCAGGGAGAGACCCAGTACTTC.

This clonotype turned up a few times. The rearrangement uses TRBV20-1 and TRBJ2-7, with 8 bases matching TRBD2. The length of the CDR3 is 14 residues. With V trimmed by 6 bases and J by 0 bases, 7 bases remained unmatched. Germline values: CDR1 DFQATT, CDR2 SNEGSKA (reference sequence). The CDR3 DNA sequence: TGCAGTGCAGGAGCGGGGGCCCTCTCCTACGAGCAGTACTTC. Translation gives CSAGAGALSYEQYF.

The CDR3 DNA is TGTGCCAGCGGAGACCAACGACAGGGGGCGCGGGTCGAGCAGTACTTC. It codes for CASGDQRQGARVEQYF. The rearrangement uses TRBV28 and TRBJ2-7, with 10 bases fitting TRBD1. V lost 8 bases to trimming and J lost 6 bases; unmatched junction nucleotides: 16. Germline loops: CDR1 MDHEN, CDR2 SYDVKM. The CDR3 consists of 16 residues.

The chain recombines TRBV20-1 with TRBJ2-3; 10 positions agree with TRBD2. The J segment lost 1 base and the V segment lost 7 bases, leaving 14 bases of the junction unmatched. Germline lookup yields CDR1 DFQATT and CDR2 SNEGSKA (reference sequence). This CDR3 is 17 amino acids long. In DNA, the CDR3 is TGCAGTGTCGCCCGGAAGTCCGGGACTAGCGGCACAGATACGCAGTATTTT. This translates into CSVARKSGTSGTDTQYF.

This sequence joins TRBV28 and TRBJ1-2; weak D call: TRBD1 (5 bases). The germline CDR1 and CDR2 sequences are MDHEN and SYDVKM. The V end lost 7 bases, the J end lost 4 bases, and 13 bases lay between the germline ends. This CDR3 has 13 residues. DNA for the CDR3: TGTGCCAGCACAACTCAGGGAAGCTATGGCTACACCTTC. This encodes CASTTQGSYGYTF.

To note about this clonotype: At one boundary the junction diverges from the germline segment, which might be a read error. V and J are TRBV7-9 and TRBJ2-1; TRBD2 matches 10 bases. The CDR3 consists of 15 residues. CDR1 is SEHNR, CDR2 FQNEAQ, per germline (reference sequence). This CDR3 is CASRPTSGVVNEQFF. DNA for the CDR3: TGCGCCAGCAGACCCACTAGCGGGGTGGTAAATGAGCAGTTCTTC.

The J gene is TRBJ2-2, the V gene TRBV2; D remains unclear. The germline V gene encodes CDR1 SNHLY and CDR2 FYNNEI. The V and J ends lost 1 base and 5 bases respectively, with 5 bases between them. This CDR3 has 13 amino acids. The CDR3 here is CASSEGGTGELFF. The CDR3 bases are TGTGCCAGCAGTGAAGGTGGAACCGGGGAGCTGTTTTTT.

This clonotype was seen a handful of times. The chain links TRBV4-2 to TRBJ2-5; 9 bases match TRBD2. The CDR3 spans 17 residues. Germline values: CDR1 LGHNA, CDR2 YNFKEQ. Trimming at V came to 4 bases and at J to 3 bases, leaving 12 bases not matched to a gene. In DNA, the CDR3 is TGTGCCAGCAGCCCTCCCTCTAGCGGGGTACAAAAAGAGACCCAGTACTTC. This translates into CASSPPSSGVQKETQYF.

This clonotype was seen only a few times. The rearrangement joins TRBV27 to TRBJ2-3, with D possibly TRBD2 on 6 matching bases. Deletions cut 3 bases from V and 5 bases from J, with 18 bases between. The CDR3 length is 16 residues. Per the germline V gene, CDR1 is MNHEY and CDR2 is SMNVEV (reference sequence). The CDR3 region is CASSFQRGLDRDTQYF. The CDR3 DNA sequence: TGTGCCAGCAGTTTCCAACGGGGACTCGACAGAGATACGCAGTATTTT.

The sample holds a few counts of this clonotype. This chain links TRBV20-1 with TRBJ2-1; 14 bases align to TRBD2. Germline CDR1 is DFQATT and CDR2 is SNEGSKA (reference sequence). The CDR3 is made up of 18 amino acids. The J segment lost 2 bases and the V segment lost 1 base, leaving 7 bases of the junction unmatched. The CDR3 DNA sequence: TGCAGTGCTAGAGTTCCCGGGACTAGCGGGGGAACCTACAATGAGCAGTTCTTC. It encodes CSARVPGTSGGTYNEQFF.

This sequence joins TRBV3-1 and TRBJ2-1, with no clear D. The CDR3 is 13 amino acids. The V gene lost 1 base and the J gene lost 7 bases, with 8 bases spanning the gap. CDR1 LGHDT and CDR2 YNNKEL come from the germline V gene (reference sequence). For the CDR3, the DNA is TGTGCCAGCAGCCAAGGTACCAAGAATGAGCAGTTCTTC. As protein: CASSQGTKNEQFF.

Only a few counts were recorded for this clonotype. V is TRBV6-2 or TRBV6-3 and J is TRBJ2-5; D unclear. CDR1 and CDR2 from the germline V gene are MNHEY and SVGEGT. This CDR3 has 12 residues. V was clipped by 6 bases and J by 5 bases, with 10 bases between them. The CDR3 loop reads CASRFFRETQYF. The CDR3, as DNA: TGTGCCAGCAGATTTTTCCGGGAGACCCAGTACTTC.

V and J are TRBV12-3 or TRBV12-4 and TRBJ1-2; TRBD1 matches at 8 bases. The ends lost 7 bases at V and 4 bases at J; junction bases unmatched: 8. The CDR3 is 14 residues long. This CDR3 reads CASNQGALGYGYTF. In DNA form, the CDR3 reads TGTGCCAGCAATCAGGGGGCCCTTGGCTATGGCTACACCTTC.

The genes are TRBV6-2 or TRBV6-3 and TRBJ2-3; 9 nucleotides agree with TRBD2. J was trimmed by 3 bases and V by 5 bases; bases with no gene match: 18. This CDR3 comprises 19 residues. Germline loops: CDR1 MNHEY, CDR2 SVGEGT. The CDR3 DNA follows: TGTGCCAGCAGTCTTCCTTATTCCGGGACTAGCCGTTTGACAGATACGCAGTATTTT. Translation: CASSLPYSGTSRLTDTQYF.

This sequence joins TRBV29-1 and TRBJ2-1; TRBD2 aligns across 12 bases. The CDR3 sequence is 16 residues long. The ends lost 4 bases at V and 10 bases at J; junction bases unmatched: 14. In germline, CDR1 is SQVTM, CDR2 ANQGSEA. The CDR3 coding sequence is TGCAGCGTTGGTTTGCCTAGCGGGGGGGCCGGGGTAGAGCAGTTCTTC. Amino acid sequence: CSVGLPSGGAGVEQFF.

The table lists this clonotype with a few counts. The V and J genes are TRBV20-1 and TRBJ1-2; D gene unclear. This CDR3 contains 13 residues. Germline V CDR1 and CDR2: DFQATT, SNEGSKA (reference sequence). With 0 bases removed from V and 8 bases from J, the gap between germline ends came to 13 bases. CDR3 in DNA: TGCAGTGCTAGAGATCGGCGGGAGAGGGGCTACACCTTC. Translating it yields CSARDRRERGYTF.

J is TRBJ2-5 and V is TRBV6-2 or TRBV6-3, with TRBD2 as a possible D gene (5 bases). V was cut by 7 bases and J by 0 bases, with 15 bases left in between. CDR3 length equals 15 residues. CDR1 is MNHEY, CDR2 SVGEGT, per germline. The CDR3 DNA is TGTGCCAGCACCGAGGGTATGATGTACCAAGAGACCCAGTACTTC. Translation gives CASTEGMMYQETQYF.

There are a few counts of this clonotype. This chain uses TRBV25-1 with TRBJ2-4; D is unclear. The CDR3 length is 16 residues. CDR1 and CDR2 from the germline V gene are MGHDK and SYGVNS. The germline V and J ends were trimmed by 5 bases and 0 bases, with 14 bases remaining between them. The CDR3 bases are TGTGCCAGCAGTAAAGCCGGAGTAGGAGCCAAAAACATTCAGTACTTC. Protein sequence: CASSKAGVGAKNIQYF.

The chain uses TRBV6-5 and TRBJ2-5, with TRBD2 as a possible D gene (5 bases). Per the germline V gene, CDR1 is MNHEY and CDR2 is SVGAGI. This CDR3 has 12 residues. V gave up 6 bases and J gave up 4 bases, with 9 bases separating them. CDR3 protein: CASRSLAETQYF. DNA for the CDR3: TGTGCCAGCAGAAGCCTAGCAGAGACCCAGTACTTC.

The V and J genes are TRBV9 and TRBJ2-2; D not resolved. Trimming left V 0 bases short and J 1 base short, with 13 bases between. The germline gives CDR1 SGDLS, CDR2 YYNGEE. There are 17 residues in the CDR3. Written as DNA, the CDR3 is TGTGCCAGCAGCGTAGTAGGGAACTGGGAGAACACCGGGGAGCTGTTTTTT. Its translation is CASSVVGNWENTGELFF.

The CDR3 nucleotides read TGCAGTGCTAGTAGCGGAAAGAGCTCCTACAATGAGCAGTACTTC. Encoded protein: CSASSGKSSYNEQYF. This sequence joins TRBV20-1 and TRBJ2-1; the D gene is possibly TRBD2 (6 bases). The DNA end is a closer match to TRBJ2-7, so the J assignment may be wrong. Germline V gene lookup returns CDR1 DFQATT and CDR2 SNEGSKA (reference sequence). This CDR3 is built from 15 residues.